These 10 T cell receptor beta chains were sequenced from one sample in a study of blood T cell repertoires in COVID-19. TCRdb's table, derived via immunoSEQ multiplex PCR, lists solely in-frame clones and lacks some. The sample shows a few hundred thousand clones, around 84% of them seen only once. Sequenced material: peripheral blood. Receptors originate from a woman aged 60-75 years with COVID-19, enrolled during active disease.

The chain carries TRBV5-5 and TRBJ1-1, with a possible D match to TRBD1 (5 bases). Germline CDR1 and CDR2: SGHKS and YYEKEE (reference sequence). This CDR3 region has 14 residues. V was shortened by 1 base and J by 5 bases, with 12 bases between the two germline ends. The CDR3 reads CASSLMGGRTEAFF. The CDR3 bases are TGTGCCAGCAGCTTGATGGGGGGGAGGACTGAAGCTTTCTTT.

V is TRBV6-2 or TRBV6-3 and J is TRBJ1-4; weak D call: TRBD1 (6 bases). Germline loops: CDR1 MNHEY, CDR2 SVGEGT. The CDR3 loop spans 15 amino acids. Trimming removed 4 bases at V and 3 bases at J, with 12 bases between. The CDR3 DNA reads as TGTGCCAGCAGTTCCCAGGGGTTCTCTAATGAAAAACTGTTTTTT. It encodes CASSSQGFSNEKLFF.

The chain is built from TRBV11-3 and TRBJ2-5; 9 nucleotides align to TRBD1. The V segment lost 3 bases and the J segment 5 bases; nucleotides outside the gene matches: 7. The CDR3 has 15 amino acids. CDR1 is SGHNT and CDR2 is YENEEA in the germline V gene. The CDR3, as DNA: TGTGCCAGCAGCTTGGGACAGGGATCCTTGGAGACCCAGTACTTC. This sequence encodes CASSLGQGSLETQYF.

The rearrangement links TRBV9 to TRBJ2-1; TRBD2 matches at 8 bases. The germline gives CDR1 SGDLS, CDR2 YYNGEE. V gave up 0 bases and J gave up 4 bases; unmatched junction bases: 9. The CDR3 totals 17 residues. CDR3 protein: CASSVEMGTRMYNEQFF. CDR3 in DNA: TGTGCCAGCAGCGTAGAAATGGGGACTAGAATGTACAATGAGCAGTTCTTC.

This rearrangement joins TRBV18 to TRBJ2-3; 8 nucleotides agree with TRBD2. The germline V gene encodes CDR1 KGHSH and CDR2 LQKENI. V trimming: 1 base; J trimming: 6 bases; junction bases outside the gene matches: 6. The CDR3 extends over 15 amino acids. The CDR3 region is CASSPRAGEWDTQYF. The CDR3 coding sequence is TGTGCCAGCTCACCACGAGCGGGGGAATGGGATACGCAGTATTTT.

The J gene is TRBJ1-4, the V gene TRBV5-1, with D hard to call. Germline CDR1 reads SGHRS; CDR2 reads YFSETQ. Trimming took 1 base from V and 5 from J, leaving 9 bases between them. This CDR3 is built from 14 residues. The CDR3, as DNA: TGCGCCAGCAGCTTGTCAGGCGTCAATGAAAAACTGTTTTTT. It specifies CASSLSGVNEKLFF.

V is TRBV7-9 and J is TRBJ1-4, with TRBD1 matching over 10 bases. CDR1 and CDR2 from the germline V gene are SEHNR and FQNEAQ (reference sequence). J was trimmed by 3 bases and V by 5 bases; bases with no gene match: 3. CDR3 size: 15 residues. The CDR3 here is CASSGTGEANEKLFF. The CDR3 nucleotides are TGTGCCAGCAGCGGGACAGGGGAGGCTAATGAAAAACTGTTTTTT.

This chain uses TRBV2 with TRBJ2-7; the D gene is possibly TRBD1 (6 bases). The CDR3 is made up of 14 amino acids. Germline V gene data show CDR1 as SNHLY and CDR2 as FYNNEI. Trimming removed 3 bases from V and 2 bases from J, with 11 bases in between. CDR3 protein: CASSDQGGPYEQYF. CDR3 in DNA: TGTGCCAGCAGTGACCAAGGGGGACCCTACGAGCAGTACTTC.

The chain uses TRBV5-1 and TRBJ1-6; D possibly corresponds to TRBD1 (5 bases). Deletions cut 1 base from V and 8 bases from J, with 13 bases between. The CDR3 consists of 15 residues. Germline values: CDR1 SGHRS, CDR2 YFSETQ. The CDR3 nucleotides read TGCGCCAGCAGCTTGTTTAGTCTAGGGGATTCACCCCTCCACTTT. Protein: CASSLFSLGDSPLHF.

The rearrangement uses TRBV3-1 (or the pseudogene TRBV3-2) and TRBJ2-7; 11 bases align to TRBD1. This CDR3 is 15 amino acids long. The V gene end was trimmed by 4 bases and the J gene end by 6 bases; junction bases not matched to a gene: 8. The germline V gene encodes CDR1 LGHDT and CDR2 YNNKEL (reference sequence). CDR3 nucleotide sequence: TGTGCCAGCAGCCTCCCGGGACAGGGGGTTCCCGAGCAGTACTTC. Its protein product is CASSLPGQGVPEQYF.